This TCR beta chain was sequenced in a study of blood T cell repertoires in COVID-19. Study summary: COVID-19 samples, acute and convalescent, were from the United States, Italy and Spain. Sources were T cells, B-cell-depleted T cells, or PBMCs; the material itself was cDNA or gDNA.

Authors' analysis steps: Reference gene primer amplification gave nucleated cell count estimates. The assay was immunoSEQ multiplex PCR, and TCRdb's table has in-frame clones only and misses some. That table gives V, J and clone size, and the DNA gave D and trimming. Altogether 300,000 to 400,000 clones are present, 75% to 90% being singletons, with the ten largest covering about 1%. The age range of participants was about 18 to 100 years, with residence in about 25 US areas. Per germline, CDR1 LNHDA and CDR2 SQIVND (reference sequence). The CDR3 spans 17 residues. With V trimmed by 6 bases and J by 2 bases, 12 bases remained unmatched.

The rearrangement uses TRBV19 and TRBJ2-1, with 8 bases lining up with TRBD1. This sequence originates from a young man who had recovered from COVID-19. The specimen was PBMCs or T cells enriched from blood (not recorded which). In nucleotides, the CDR3 is TGTGCCAGTAGGAGGCACGCTGACAGGGGACCCTACAATGAGCAGTTCTTC. It encodes CASRRHADRGPYNEQFF.